Following are 5 T cell receptor beta chains from one sample sequenced in a study of blood T cell repertoires in COVID-19. The method was immunoSEQ multiplex PCR; TCRdb's version includes in-frame clones alone and lacks a portion of them. The sample consists of hundreds of thousands of clones, over 75% of them appearing once. The specimen sequenced was PBMCs or T cells enriched from blood (not recorded which). The source is a woman in her forties who had recovered from COVID-19.

The chain combines TRBV3-1 (or the pseudogene TRBV3-2) with TRBJ1-5, with D possibly TRBD1 on 6 matching bases. Germline lookup yields CDR1 LGHDT and CDR2 YNNKEL (reference sequence). The V end lost 8 bases, the J end lost 4 bases, and 12 bases lay between the germline ends. CDR3 length: 13 residues. CDR3 residues: CASSRDTNQPQHF. As DNA, the CDR3 is TGTGCCAGCTCCCGGGACACGAATCAGCCCCAGCATTTT.

This chain links TRBV7-9 with TRBJ1-1, with 7 bases lining up with TRBD1. Germline values: CDR1 SEHNR, CDR2 FQNEAQ (reference sequence). The trim removed 0 bases at V and 4 bases at J, leaving 5 bases unmatched. The CDR3 runs 15 residues. The CDR3 sequence: CASSLANHRGTEAFF. The CDR3 nucleotides are TGTGCCAGCAGCTTAGCCAACCACAGGGGCACTGAAGCTTTCTTT.

This chain links TRBV15 with TRBJ2-5; 8 bases fit TRBD1. The V gene end was trimmed by 5 bases and the J gene end by 5 bases; junction bases not matched to a gene: 16. Per germline, CDR1 LNHNV and CDR2 YYDKDF (reference sequence). This CDR3 spans 17 amino acids. CDR3 amino acids: CATSPIGGTGGSETQYF. Here the CDR3 DNA reads TGTGCCACCAGCCCCATAGGTGGTACAGGGGGTTCGGAGACCCAGTACTTC.

This chain uses TRBV10-3 with TRBJ2-3; D is possibly TRBD2 (7 bases). Trimming stripped 0 bases from V and 4 bases from J, with 29 bases between. Germline-derived CDR1 and CDR2 are ENHRY and SYGVKD. This CDR3 is 21 amino acids long. DNA of the CDR3: TGTGCCATCAGTGAGTCGTGGTTCGGTGGGGGGGCCCCGCTCACAGCAGATACGCAGTATTTT. It encodes CAISESWFGGGAPLTADTQYF.

The chain links TRBV28 to TRBJ1-3; TRBD1 agrees at 7 bases. Germline CDR1 is MDHEN and CDR2 is SYDVKM. With V trimmed by 5 bases and J by 2 bases, 3 bases remained unmatched. CDR3 length equals 14 residues. The CDR3 bases are TGTGCCAGCAGTCTCAGGGGGACTGGAAACACCATATATTTT. It translates to CASSLRGTGNTIYF.